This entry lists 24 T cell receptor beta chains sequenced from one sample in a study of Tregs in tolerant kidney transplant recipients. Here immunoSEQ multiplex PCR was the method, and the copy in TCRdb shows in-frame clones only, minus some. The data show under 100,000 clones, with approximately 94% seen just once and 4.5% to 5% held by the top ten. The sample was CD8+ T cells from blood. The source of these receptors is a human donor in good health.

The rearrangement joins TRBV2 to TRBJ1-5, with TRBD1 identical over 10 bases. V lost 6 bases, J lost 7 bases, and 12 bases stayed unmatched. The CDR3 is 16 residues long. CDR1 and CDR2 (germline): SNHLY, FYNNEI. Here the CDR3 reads CASSDLVDRGEQPQHF. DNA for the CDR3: TGTGCCAGCAGCGACCTAGTGGACAGGGGGGAACAGCCCCAGCATTTT.

The CDR3 coding sequence is TGTGCTAGTGGTTTGGTACTGCCAGGGGTCTATGGCTACACCTTC. Its translation is CASGLVLPGVYGYTF. The rearrangement links TRBV12-5 to TRBJ1-2, with D perhaps TRBD1 (6 bases). The CDR3 covers 15 residues. V lost 0 bases and J 4 bases, leaving 12 bases between the germline ends. The germline gives CDR1 LGHNT, CDR2 FRNRAP.

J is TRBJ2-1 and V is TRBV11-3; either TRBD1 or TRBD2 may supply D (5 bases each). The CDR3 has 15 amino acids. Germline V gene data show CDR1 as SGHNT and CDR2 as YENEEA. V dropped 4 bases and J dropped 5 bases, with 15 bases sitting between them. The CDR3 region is CASSSGTQYNNEQFF. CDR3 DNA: TGTGCCAGCAGCTCCGGGACCCAATATAACAATGAGCAGTTCTTC.

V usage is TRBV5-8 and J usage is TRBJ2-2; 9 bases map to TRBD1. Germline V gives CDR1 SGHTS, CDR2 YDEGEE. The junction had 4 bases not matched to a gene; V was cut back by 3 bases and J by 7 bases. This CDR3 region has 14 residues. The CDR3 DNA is TGTGCCAGCAGCTCGGGACAGGGACTCGGGGAGCTGTTTTTT. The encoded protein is CASSSGQGLGELFF.

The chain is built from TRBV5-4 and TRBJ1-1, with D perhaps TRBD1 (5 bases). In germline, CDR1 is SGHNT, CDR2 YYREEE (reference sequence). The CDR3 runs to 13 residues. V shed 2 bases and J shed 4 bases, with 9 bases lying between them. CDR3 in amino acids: CASSLLGLTEAFF. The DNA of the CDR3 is TGTGCCAGCAGCTTATTGGGGCTCACTGAAGCTTTCTTT.

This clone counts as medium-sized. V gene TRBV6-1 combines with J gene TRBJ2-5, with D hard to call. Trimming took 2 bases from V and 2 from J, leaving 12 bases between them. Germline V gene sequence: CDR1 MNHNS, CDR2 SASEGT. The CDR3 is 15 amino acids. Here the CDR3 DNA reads TGTGCCAGCAGTGAATTTTTGGCCCAACAAGAGACCCAGTACTTC. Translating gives CASSEFLAQQETQYF.

CDR3 region: CASSHSSTDTQYF. The CDR3 nucleotides are TGTGCCAGCAGCCACTCTAGCACAGATACGCAGTATTTT. The rearrangement joins TRBV4-2 to TRBJ2-3; D call uncertain. V was pared by 3 bases and J by 0 bases, with 4 bases between. Germline V lookup: CDR1 LGHNA, CDR2 YNFKEQ. The CDR3 runs 13 residues.

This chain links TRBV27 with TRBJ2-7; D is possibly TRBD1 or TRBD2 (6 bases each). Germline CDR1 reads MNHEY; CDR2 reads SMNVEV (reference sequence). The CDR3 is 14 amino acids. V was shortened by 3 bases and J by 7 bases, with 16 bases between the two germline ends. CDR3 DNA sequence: TGTGCCAGCAGTTTCATCGGGGGCGGAGGGGAGCAGTACTTC. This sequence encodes CASSFIGGGGEQYF.

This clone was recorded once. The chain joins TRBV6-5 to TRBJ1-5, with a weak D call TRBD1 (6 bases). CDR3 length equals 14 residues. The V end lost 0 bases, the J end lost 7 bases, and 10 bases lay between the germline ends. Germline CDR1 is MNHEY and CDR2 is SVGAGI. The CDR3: CASSYSGDNQPQHF. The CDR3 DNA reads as TGTGCCAGCAGTTACTCCGGGGACAACCAGCCCCAGCATTTT.

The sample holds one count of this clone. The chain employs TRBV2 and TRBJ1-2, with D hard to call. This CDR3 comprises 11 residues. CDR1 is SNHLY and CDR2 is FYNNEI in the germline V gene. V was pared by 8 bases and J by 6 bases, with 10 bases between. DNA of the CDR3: TGTGCCAGCCCTAGGGTGGATGGCTACACCTTC. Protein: CASPRVDGYTF.

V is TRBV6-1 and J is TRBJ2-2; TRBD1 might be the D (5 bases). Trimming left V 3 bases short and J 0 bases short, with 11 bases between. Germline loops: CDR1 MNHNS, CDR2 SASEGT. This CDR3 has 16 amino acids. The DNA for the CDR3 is TGTGCCAGCAGTGATTATAGGGGCCCGAACACCGGGGAGCTGTTTTTT. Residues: CASSDYRGPNTGELFF.

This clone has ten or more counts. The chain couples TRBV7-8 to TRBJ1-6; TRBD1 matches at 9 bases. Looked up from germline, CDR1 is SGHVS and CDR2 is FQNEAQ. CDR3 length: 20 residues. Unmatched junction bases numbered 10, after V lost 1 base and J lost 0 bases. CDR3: CASSLDRDRDISSYNSPLHF. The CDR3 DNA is TGTGCCAGCAGCTTAGACCGGGACAGGGATATAAGCTCCTATAATTCACCCCTCCACTTT. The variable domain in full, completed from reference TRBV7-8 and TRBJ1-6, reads GAGVSQSPRYKVAKRGQDVALRCDPISGHVSLFWYQQALGQGPEFLTYFQNEAQLDKSGLPSDRFFAERPEGSVSTLKIQRTQQEDSAVYLCASSLDRDRDISSYNSPLHFGNGTRLTVT.

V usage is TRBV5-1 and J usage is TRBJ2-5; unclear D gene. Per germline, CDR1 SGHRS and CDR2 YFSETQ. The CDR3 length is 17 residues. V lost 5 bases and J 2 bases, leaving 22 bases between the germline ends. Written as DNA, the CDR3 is TGCGCCAGCAGGGGCTGGCAGCGCACGCCCCCTCAAGAGACCCAGTACTTC. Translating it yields CASRGWQRTPPQETQYF.

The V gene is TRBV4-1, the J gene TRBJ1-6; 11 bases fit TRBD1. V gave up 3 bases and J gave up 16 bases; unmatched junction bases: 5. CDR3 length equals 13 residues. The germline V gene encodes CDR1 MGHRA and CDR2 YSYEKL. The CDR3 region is CASSHRGQGGLHF. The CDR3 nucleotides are TGCGCCAGCAGCCACAGGGGACAGGGGGGGCTCCACTTT.

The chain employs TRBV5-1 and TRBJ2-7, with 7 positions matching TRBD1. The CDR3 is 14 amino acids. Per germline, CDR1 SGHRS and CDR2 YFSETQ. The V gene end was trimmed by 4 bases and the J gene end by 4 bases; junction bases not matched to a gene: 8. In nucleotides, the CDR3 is TGCGCCAGCAGCATCCGGGACAGTTATTACGAGCAGTACTTC. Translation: CASSIRDSYYEQYF.

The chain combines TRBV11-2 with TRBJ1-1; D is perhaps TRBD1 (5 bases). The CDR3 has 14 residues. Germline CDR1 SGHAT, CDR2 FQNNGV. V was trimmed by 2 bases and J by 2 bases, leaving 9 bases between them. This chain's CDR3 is CASSLKGLNTEAFF. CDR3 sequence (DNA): TGTGCCAGCAGCTTAAAGGGACTTAACACTGAAGCTTTCTTT.

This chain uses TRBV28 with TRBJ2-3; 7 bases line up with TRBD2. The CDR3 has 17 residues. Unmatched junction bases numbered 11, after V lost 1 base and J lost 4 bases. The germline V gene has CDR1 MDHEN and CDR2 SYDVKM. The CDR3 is CASSLYRGGSTADTQYF. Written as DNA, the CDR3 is TGTGCCAGCAGTTTATACCGGGGCGGGAGTACCGCAGATACGCAGTATTTT.

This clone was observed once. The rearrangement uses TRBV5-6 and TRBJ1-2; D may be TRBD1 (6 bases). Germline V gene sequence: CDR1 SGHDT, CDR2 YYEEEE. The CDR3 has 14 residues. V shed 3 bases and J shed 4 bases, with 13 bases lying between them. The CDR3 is CASSSGGGFYGYTF. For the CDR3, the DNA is TGTGCCAGCAGCTCTGGCGGGGGCTTCTATGGCTACACCTTC. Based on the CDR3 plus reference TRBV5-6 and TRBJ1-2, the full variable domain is DAGVTQSPTHLIKTRGQQVTLRCSPKSGHDTVSWYQQALGQGPQFIFQYYEEEERQRGNFPDRFSGHQFPNYSSELNVNALLLGDSALYLCASSSGGGFYGYTFGSGTRLTVV.

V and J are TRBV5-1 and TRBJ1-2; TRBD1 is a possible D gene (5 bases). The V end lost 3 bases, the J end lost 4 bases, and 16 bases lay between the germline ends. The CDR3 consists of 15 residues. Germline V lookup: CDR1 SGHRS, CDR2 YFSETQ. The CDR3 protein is CASSSRRGLGYGYTF. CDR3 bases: TGCGCCAGCAGCTCTCGTCGGGGCCTAGGCTATGGCTACACCTTC. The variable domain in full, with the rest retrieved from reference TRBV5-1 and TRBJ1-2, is KAGVTQTPRYLIKTRGQQVTLSCSPISGHRSVSWYQQTPGQGLQFLFEYFSETQRNKGNFPGRFSGRQFSNSRSEMNVSTLELGDSALYLCASSSRRGLGYGYTFGSGTRLTVV.

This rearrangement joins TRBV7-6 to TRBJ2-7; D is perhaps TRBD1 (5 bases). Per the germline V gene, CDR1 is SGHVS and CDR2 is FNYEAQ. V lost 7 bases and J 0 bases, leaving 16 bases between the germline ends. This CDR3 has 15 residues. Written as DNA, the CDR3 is TGTGCCAGCACCCCAGGGTCGGGTATCTCCTACGAGCAGTACTTC. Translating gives CASTPGSGISYEQYF. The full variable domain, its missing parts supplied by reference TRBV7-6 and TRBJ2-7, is GAGVSQSPRYKVTKRGQDVALRCDPISGHVSLYWYRQALGQGPEFLTYFNYEAQQDKSGLPNDRFSAERPEGSISTLTIQRTEQRDSAMYRCASTPGSGISYEQYFGPGTRLTVT.

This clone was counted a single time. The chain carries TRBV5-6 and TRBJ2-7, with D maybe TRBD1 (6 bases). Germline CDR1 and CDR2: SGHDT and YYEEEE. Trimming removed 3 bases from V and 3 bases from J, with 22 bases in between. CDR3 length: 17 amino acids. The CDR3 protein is CASSYPGHDIRGYEQYF. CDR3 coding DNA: TGTGCCAGCAGCTACCCGGGACATGACATTAGGGGCTACGAGCAGTACTTC.

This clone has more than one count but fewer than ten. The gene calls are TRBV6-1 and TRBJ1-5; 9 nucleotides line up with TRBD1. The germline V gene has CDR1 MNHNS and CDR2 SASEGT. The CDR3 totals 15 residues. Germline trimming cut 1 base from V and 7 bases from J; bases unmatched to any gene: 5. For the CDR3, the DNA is TGTGCCAGCAGTGAAGAGGTCACAGGGGGCCAGCCCCAGCATTTT. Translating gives CASSEEVTGGQPQHF.

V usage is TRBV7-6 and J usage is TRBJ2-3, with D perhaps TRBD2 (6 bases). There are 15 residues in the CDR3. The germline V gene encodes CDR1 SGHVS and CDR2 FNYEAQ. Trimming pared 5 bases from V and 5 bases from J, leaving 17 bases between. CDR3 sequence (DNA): TGTGCCAGCAGCCCTACCGGGACTCCAGGAGATACGCAGTATTTT. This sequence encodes CASSPTGTPGDTQYF.

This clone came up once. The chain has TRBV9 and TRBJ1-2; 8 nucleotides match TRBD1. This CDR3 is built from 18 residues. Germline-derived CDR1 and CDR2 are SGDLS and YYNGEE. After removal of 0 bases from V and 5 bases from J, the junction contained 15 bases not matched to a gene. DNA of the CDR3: TGTGCCAGCAGCGTAGAGGCAGGGGGCGCAACAAGGCGGTATGGCTACACCTTC. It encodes CASSVEAGGATRRYGYTF.